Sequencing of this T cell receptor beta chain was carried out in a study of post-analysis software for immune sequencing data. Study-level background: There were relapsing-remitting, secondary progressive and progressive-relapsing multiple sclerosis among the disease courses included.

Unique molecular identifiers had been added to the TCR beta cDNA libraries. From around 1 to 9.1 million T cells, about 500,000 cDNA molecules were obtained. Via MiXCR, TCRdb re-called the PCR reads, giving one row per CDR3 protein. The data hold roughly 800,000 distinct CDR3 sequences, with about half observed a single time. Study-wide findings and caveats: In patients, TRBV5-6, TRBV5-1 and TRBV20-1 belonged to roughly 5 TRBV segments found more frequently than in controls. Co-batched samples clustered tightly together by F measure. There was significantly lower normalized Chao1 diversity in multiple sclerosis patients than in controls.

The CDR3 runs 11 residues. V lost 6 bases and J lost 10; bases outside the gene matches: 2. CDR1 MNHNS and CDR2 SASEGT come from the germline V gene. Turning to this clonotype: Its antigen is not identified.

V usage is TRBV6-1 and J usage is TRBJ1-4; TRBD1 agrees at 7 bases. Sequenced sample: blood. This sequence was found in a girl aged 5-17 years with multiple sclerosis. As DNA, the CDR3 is TGTGCCAGCAGCCGACAGGGAAAACTGTTTTTT. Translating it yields CASSRQGKLFF.